The 27 T cell receptor beta chains reported below all come from one sample, sequenced in a study of PD-1 blockade in classical Hodgkin lymphoma. Sequencing used immunoSEQ multiplex PCR; TCRdb keeps in-frame clones, though not all of them. The table shows about 47,000 clones, with approximately 91% occurring only once. Time point in this sample: newly diagnosed, previously untreated cHL patient sample. The sequencing sample was made of peripheral blood mononuclear cells (PBMCs). The receptors here all came from a human donor with classical Hodgkin lymphoma.

The V and J genes are TRBV4-1 and TRBJ1-1; D gene unclear. V was clipped by 0 bases and J by 11 bases, with 16 bases between them. This CDR3 has 14 amino acids. Germline CDR1 reads MGHRA; CDR2 reads YSYEKL. The CDR3 loop is CASSQDRVGLYAFF. In DNA form, the CDR3 reads TGCGCCAGCAGCCAAGATCGGGTAGGATTGTATGCTTTCTTT.

The genes are TRBV5-1 and TRBJ2-3; TRBD2 aligns across 11 bases. This CDR3 contains 16 residues. Per germline, CDR1 SGHRS and CDR2 YFSETQ. V shed 4 bases and J 2 bases; nucleotides not matched to a gene: 6. The CDR3 sequence: CASSSTGLADTDTQYF. Here the CDR3 DNA reads TGCGCCAGCAGCAGCACGGGACTAGCGGACACAGATACGCAGTATTTT.

V and J are TRBV5-3 and TRBJ1-5; D not certain. TRBV5-3 is given ORF status, its function remaining uncertain. The CDR3 has 16 residues. Trimming took 0 bases from V and 4 from J, leaving 14 bases between them. The CDR3 protein is CARSLAVRRQNQPQHF. The CDR3 DNA sequence: TGTGCCAGAAGCTTGGCGGTGCGGAGACAAAATCAGCCCCAGCATTTT.

CDR3 in DNA: TGCGCCAGCAGCCCTGGGACAGGCGATACGCAGTATTTT. Translation: CASSPGTGDTQYF. The rearrangement uses TRBV4-1 and TRBJ2-3, with 8 bases matching TRBD1. V lost 4 bases, J lost 6 bases, and 3 bases stayed unmatched. This CDR3 spans 13 amino acids. Germline V gene sequence: CDR1 MGHRA, CDR2 YSYEKL.

The chain couples TRBV27 to TRBJ1-1; the D gene is possibly TRBD1 (5 bases). The CDR3 is made up of 14 amino acids. Germline V gives CDR1 MNHEY, CDR2 SMNVEV (reference sequence). V shed 6 bases and J shed 1 base, with 12 bases lying between them. CDR3 loop: CASSLRDGNTEAFF. Written as DNA, the CDR3 is TGTGCCAGCAGCCTACGGGACGGGAACACTGAAGCTTTCTTT.

This chain uses TRBV25-1 with TRBJ2-1, with 9 bases aligning to TRBD1. The trim removed 4 bases at V and 7 bases at J, leaving 14 bases unmatched. The CDR3 sequence is 17 residues long. In germline, CDR1 is MGHDK, CDR2 SYGVNS. The CDR3 DNA reads TGTGCCAGCAGTGGGGGGGTAGCTGGGACAGGGATAAATGAGCAGTTCTTC. Residues: CASSGGVAGTGINEQFF. Drawing the rest from reference TRBV25-1 and TRBJ2-1, the complete variable domain is EADIYQTPRYLVIGTGKKITLECSQTMGHDKMYWYQQDPGMELHLIHYSYGVNSTEKGDLSSESTVSRIRTEHFPLTLESARPSHTSQYLCASSGGVAGTGINEQFFGPGTRLTVL.

V and J are TRBV5-1 and TRBJ2-2, with D perhaps TRBD1 (7 bases). This CDR3 comprises 17 residues. Germline V CDR1 and CDR2: SGHRS, YFSETQ. The germline V and J ends were trimmed by 4 bases and 2 bases, with 18 bases remaining between them. The CDR3 is CASSGFPQGGNTGELFF. The CDR3 nucleotides read TGCGCCAGCAGCGGTTTCCCCCAGGGGGGAAACACCGGGGAGCTGTTTTTT. The complete variable domain, with remaining parts taken from reference TRBV5-1 and TRBJ2-2, reads KAGVTQTPRYLIKTRGQQVTLSCSPISGHRSVSWYQQTPGQGLQFLFEYFSETQRNKGNFPGRFSGRQFSNSRSEMNVSTLELGDSALYLCASSGFPQGGNTGELFFGEGSRLTVL.

The rearrangement uses TRBV10-3 and TRBJ1-4, with 9 positions matching TRBD1. CDR1 and CDR2 from the germline V gene are ENHRY and SYGVKD. V shed 3 bases and J 10 bases; nucleotides not matched to a gene: 6. This CDR3 contains 14 residues. CDR3 in amino acids: CAISDDRGAGKLFF. As DNA, the CDR3 is TGTGCCATCAGTGACGACAGGGGGGCTGGAAAACTGTTTTTT.

The V call is TRBV9, the J call TRBJ2-2; D is unresolved. Germline CDR1 reads SGDLS; CDR2 reads YYNGEE. The CDR3 spans 14 residues. Trimming removed 1 base from V and 4 bases from J, with 8 bases in between. The CDR3 protein is CASSVTQFTGELFF. CDR3 DNA sequence: TGTGCCAGCAGCGTAACCCAGTTCACCGGGGAGCTGTTTTTT.

V usage is TRBV9 and J usage is TRBJ2-5, with a weak D call TRBD1 (5 bases). V lost 2 bases to trimming and J lost 4 bases, with 9 bases between them. Germline values: CDR1 SGDLS, CDR2 YYNGEE. This CDR3 is 13 amino acids long. The chain's CDR3 is CASSVIGAETQYF. For the CDR3, the DNA is TGTGCCAGCAGCGTGATAGGGGCAGAGACCCAGTACTTC.

The rearrangement joins TRBV27 to TRBJ1-6, with TRBD1 matching 9 bases. V lost 8 bases and J lost 1; bases outside the gene matches: 6. CDR3 length equals 16 residues. Germline V CDR1 and CDR2: MNHEY, SMNVEV (reference sequence). In DNA, the CDR3 is TGTGCCAGCTCCTCCGGACAGGGGTCCTATAATTCACCCCTCCACTTT. This gives the protein CASSSGQGSYNSPLHF.

The rearrangement joins TRBV11-3 to TRBJ2-7; a possible D gene is TRBD1 (5 bases). This CDR3 is 15 amino acids long. The V end was cut by 2 bases, the J end by 1 base, with 12 bases between. Germline lookup yields CDR1 SGHNT and CDR2 YENEEA. The CDR3 here is CASSLSQGWSYEQYV. The CDR3 nucleotides are TGTGCCAGCAGCTTATCGCAGGGTTGGTCCTACGAGCAGTACGTC.

The gene calls are TRBV2 and TRBJ2-1; 8 bases map to TRBD2. The junction had 2 bases not matched to a gene; V was cut back by 7 bases and J by 0 bases. Looked up from germline, CDR1 is SNHLY and CDR2 is FYNNEI. The CDR3 totals 14 residues. DNA of the CDR3: TGTGCCAGCATGGCGGGAGGCTCCTACAATGAGCAGTTCTTC. It encodes CASMAGGSYNEQFF. The whole variable domain, remainder taken from reference TRBV2 and TRBJ2-1, is EPEVTQTPSHQVTQMGQEVILRCVPISNHLYFYWYRQILGQKVEFLVSFYNNEISEKSEIFDDQFSVERPDGSNFTLKIRSTKLEDSAMYFCASMAGGSYNEQFFGPGTRLTVL.

This sequence joins TRBV2 and TRBJ1-5; a possible D gene is TRBD1 (6 bases). Trimming took off 8 bases at V and 5 bases at J, with 13 bases between the two ends. The germline V gene has CDR1 SNHLY and CDR2 FYNNEI. This CDR3 has 13 residues. DNA for the CDR3: TGTGCCAGCTCCCGGGACATCTATCAGCCCCAGCATTTT. It yields the protein CASSRDIYQPQHF.

This chain links TRBV5-1 with TRBJ2-5; the match to TRBD1 covers 8 bases. V was clipped by 0 bases and J by 5 bases; unmatched bases: 6. In germline, CDR1 is SGHRS, CDR2 YFSETQ. The CDR3 is 15 amino acids. CDR3 in amino acids: CASSLVTGVGETQYF. The CDR3 DNA reads TGCGCCAGCAGCTTGGTGACAGGGGTTGGGGAGACCCAGTACTTC.

The chain joins TRBV2 to TRBJ2-2; TRBD1 agrees at 8 bases. CDR3 size: 15 residues. The junction had 4 bases not matched to a gene; V was cut back by 6 bases and J by 1 base. The germline V gene encodes CDR1 SNHLY and CDR2 FYNNEI. The CDR3 loop reads CASRKDRVNTGELFF. The CDR3 DNA follows: TGTGCCAGCAGGAAGGACAGGGTGAACACCGGGGAGCTGTTTTTT.

The chain recombines TRBV4-2 with TRBJ2-2, with unresolved D. This CDR3 region has 14 residues. V lost 1 base and J 1 base, leaving 4 bases between the germline ends. CDR1 and CDR2 from the germline V gene are LGHNA and YNFKEQ. The DNA for the CDR3 is TGTGCCAGCAGCCAAGGCAGGAACACCGGGGAGCTGTTTTTT. This encodes CASSQGRNTGELFF.

The chain recombines TRBV4-1 with TRBJ2-1, with 10 bases aligning to TRBD2. The germline CDR1 and CDR2 sequences are MGHRA and YSYEKL. The V segment lost 3 bases and the J segment 4 bases; nucleotides outside the gene matches: 3. CDR3 length: 15 amino acids. The CDR3 here is CASSQLAGEYNEQFF. The CDR3, as DNA: TGCGCCAGCAGCCAGCTAGCGGGGGAATACAATGAGCAGTTCTTC.

This chain links TRBV5-1 with TRBJ1-1, with D perhaps TRBD1 (5 bases). CDR1 is SGHRS, CDR2 YFSETQ, per germline. There are 15 residues in the CDR3. V dropped 4 bases and J dropped 0 bases, with 13 bases sitting between them. Here the CDR3 reads CASSPGGTLNTEAFF. CDR3 nucleotide sequence: TGCGCCAGCAGCCCGGGAGGGACCCTGAACACTGAAGCTTTCTTT.

V gene TRBV10-1 combines with J gene TRBJ2-1; D is unclear. Looked up from germline, CDR1 is WNHNN and CDR2 is SYGVQD (reference sequence). V dropped 4 bases and J dropped 9 bases, with 16 bases sitting between them. The CDR3 has 14 amino acids. CDR3 DNA: TGCGCCAGCAGTGTCCTGCAAGACCGGGCTGAGCAGTTCTTC. Protein sequence: CASSVLQDRAEQFF.

The chain is built from TRBV11-2 and TRBJ2-1; TRBD2 aligns across 9 bases. V lost 5 bases, J lost 5 bases, and 7 bases stayed unmatched. CDR3 length equals 15 residues. CDR1 is SGHAT, CDR2 FQNNGV, per germline. The CDR3 DNA sequence: TGTGCCAGCAGCCCTATAGCGGGAGATGACAATGAGCAGTTCTTC. Protein sequence: CASSPIAGDDNEQFF.

The chain uses TRBV5-1 and TRBJ2-2; 8 nucleotides align to TRBD1. From germline, CDR1 is SGHRS and CDR2 YFSETQ. This CDR3 has 13 amino acids. Trimming removed 4 bases from V and 15 bases from J; junction bases left unmatched: 11. CDR3 DNA sequence: TGCGCCAGCAGCACTGGACAGGGTGACGAGGTGTTTTTT. This translates into CASSTGQGDEVFF.

The V and J genes are TRBV19 and TRBJ1-2; D is unresolved. This CDR3 region has 13 residues. Germline V lookup: CDR1 LNHDA, CDR2 SQIVND (reference sequence). The germline V and J ends were trimmed by 6 bases and 6 bases, with 14 bases remaining between them. CDR3 DNA sequence: TGTGCCAGTAGGTTTTTGGGAGCTCATGGCTACACCTTC. Its protein product is CASRFLGAHGYTF. Combining the CDR3 with reference TRBV19 and TRBJ1-2 gives the whole variable domain DGGITQSPKYLFRKEGQNVTLSCEQNLNHDAMYWYRQDPGQGLRLIYYSQIVNDFQKGDIAEGYSVSREKKESFPLTVTSAQKNPTAFYLCASRFLGAHGYTFGSGTRLTVV.

The chain combines TRBV5-5 with TRBJ2-3, with 7 bases aligning to TRBD2. The CDR3 loop spans 14 amino acids. With V trimmed by 4 bases and J by 6 bases, 8 bases remained unmatched. CDR1 and CDR2 (germline): SGHKS, YYEKEE (reference sequence). For the CDR3, the DNA is TGTGCCAGCAGCCTGGGACTACCCGCCGATACGCAGTATTTT. This translates into CASSLGLPADTQYF.

The rearrangement uses TRBV28 and TRBJ2-1; D gene unclear. V shed 2 bases and J shed 0 bases, with 8 bases lying between them. Germline assignment: CDR1 MDHEN and CDR2 SYDVKM. The CDR3 length is 15 residues. This CDR3 is CASSLRASSYNEQFF. CDR3 DNA sequence: TGTGCCAGCAGTTTAAGGGCGAGCTCCTACAATGAGCAGTTCTTC.

V and J are TRBV9 and TRBJ2-1; the D gene is possibly TRBD2 (6 bases). Per germline, CDR1 SGDLS and CDR2 YYNGEE. Trimming removed 2 bases at V and 9 bases at J, with 18 bases between. The CDR3 consists of 15 residues. CDR3 region: CASSVERAQVGEQFF. The CDR3 bases are TGTGCCAGCAGCGTTGAGCGGGCCCAGGTCGGTGAGCAGTTCTTC.

The CDR3 sequence: CASSVGQDNSPLHF. The CDR3 region has the DNA TGTGCCAGCAGCGTCGGGCAGGACAATTCACCCCTCCACTTT. The rearrangement uses TRBV9 and TRBJ1-6, with no clear D. Looked up from germline, CDR1 is SGDLS and CDR2 is YYNGEE. The ends were cut back, 2 bases at V and 7 bases at J, with 10 bases in the middle. The CDR3 runs to 14 residues.